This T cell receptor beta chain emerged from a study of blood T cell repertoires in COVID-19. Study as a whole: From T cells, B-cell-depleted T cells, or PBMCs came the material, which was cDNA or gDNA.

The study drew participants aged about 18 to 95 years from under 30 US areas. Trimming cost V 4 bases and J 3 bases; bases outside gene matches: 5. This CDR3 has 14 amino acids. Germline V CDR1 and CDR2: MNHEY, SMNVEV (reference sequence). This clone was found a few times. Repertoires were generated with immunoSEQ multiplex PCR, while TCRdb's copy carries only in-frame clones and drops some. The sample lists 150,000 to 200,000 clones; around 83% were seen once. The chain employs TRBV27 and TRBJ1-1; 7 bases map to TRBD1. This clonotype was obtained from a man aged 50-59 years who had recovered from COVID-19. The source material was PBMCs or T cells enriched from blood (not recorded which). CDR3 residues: CASSSDREDTEAFF. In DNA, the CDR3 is TGTGCCAGCAGTTCCGACAGGGAGGACACTGAAGCTTTCTTT.